The clone carrying this T cell receptor (beta chain) has only a few counts. The antigen remains undetermined. The entry originates in a study of T-cell reconstitution after alpha-beta-depleted transplantation in children. General study points: T-cell numbers and diversity, one year after transplant, stemmed largely from T cells that were newly produced. Expanded clones from the graft, numbering several hundred, reportedly supplied alpha-beta T cells about two months after transplant. There were some patients whose high TCRbeta diversity at day 60 came from surviving recipient T cells and thymic progenitors.

Preparation of the TCRbeta library used unique molecular identifiers. Each CDR3 protein is one row after TCRdb ran MiXCR on the PCR reads. The sample includes more than 500,000 distinct CDR3 sequences, roughly 11% seen only once; the top ten take 11% to 15%. Per germline, CDR1 DFQATT and CDR2 SNEGSKA (reference sequence). With 6 bases removed from V and 3 bases from J, the gap between germline ends came to 9 bases. The CDR3 is 11 residues long. The receptor's source is a female patient aged 2 to 10 who had a stem cell transplant for aplastic anemia, so the T cells may come from the graft donor. The chain combines TRBV20-1 with TRBJ2-7; D gene uncertain. The sample here was PBMCs, mostly from graft donor cells, taken 180 days after TCRalphabeta/CD19-depleted stem cell transplant. The CDR3: CSAPDFYEQYF. DNA for the CDR3: TGCAGTGCGCCCGATTTCTACGAGCAGTACTTC.